Following are 8 T cell receptor beta chains from one sample sequenced in a study of T cells in Graves' hyperthyroidism and ophthalmopathy. TCR beta CDR3 region amplification was performed from RNA transcripts. The TCR CDR3 first-round RT-PCR relied on the HTBI primer set. One entry per CDR3 protein, called by TCRdb with MiXCR from the multiplex PCR reads. The repertoire holds fewer than 450,000 distinct CDR3 sequences, with 17% as singletons. What was sequenced was blood. These TCRs come from a woman aged 25 to 39 with Graves' hyperthyroidism that later progressed to Graves' ophthalmopathy.

This clonotype showed up many times. The chain employs TRBV2 and TRBJ1-4; D unresolved. The CDR3 spans 14 residues. CDR1 is SNHLY, CDR2 FYNNEI, per germline. V lost 2 bases, J lost 5 bases, and 9 bases lay in between. The CDR3 DNA sequence: TGTGCCAGCAGTGAACGGGCCGGGAATGAAAAACTGTTTTTT. Residues: CASSERAGNEKLFF.

This chain joins TRBV3-1 and TRBJ2-5; D is ambiguous. CDR3 length equals 15 residues. V lost 0 bases, J lost 2 bases, and 10 bases lay in between. Germline lookup yields CDR1 LGHDT and CDR2 YNNKEL (reference sequence). CDR3 DNA: TGTGCCAGCAGCCAAGAGGGCAATCGGCAAGAGACCCAGTACTTC. This gives the protein CASSQEGNRQETQYF.

As concerns this clonotype: The junction departs from the called germline gene at one end, perhaps through a read error. The J gene is TRBJ1-2, the V gene TRBV2, with TRBD1 as a possible D gene (5 bases). The CDR3 is 13 residues long. Germline V lookup: CDR1 SNHLY, CDR2 FYNNEI. The CDR3 loop reads CAGSVWGIGGYTF. Written as DNA, the CDR3 is TGTGCCGGCAGTGTTTGGGGGATCGGTGGCTACACCTTC.

This clonotype was counted at least ten times. The V and J genes are TRBV28 and TRBJ2-3; 7 nucleotides line up with TRBD2. V lost 3 bases and J lost 3; bases outside the gene matches: 3. CDR1 is MDHEN, CDR2 SYDVKM, per germline. The CDR3 loop spans 14 amino acids. The CDR3 sequence: CASSLRGTTDTQYF. The CDR3, as DNA: TGTGCCAGCAGTTTGCGGGGGACGACAGATACGCAGTATTTT.

The chain combines TRBV28 with TRBJ2-6; no definite D call. CDR1 MDHEN and CDR2 SYDVKM come from the germline V gene. V dropped 6 bases and J dropped 2 bases, with 8 bases sitting between them. The CDR3 loop spans 14 amino acids. The CDR3 bases are TGTGCCAGCAGCCTAATTACTGGGGCCAACGTCCTGACTTTC. Amino acids: CASSLITGANVLTF.

The genes are TRBV19 and TRBJ1-5, with unresolved D. V gave up 9 bases and J gave up 0 bases, with 18 bases separating them. The CDR3 runs to 16 residues. Germline V gene lookup returns CDR1 LNHDA and CDR2 SQIVND (reference sequence). The CDR3: CASGTSVRYSNQPQHF. CDR3 DNA sequence: TGTGCCAGCGGTACCTCCGTTAGATATAGCAATCAGCCCCAGCATTTT.

This clonotype has at least ten counts. V and J are TRBV28 and TRBJ1-1; tentative D call: TRBD1 (6 bases). Trimming pared 0 bases from V and 8 bases from J, leaving 19 bases between. Germline lookup yields CDR1 MDHEN and CDR2 SYDVKM. CDR3 length: 16 amino acids. CDR3 region: CASSLWSQGRGVEAFF. As DNA, the CDR3 is TGTGCCAGCAGTTTATGGTCCCAGGGGCGGGGCGTGGAAGCTTTCTTT.

This clonotype came up a few times. Germline is not matched at one junction end, which may reflect a read error. The chain carries TRBV12-3 or TRBV12-4 and TRBJ1-3; tentatively, D is TRBD1 (5 bases). The CDR3 loop spans 12 amino acids. The CDR3 spells CASCPGGTTTYF. Here the CDR3 DNA reads TGTGCCAGCTGCCCTGGGGGGACGACCACATATTTT.